Listed below are T cell receptor beta chains from one sample, sequenced in a study of follicular helper T cells after annual influenza vaccination. The method was immunoSEQ multiplex PCR; TCRdb's version includes in-frame clones alone and lacks a portion of them. This repertoire shows 3,500 to 5,500 clones, over 75% found once; its top ten account for 2% to 2.5%. The starting material was CXCR5+ CD38- circulating T follicular helper cells from blood, obtained on the day of influenza vaccination. These receptors were collected from an adult who received the influenza vaccine. Each CDR3 is given with its conserved first and last residue. The D gene is left open where the match is weak. Rows may omit the clone size; those that give it use once, few, many or a size class.

clone size	V gene	D gene	J gene	CDR3 length	CDR3 protein	CDR3 DNA
NA	TRBV5-4	NA	TRBJ1-1	13	CASSPGTNTEAFF	TGTGCCAGCAGCCCCGGGACGAACACTGAAGCTTTCTTT
NA	TRBV11-3	TRBD2	TRBJ2-3	16	CASSWGGGGSTDTQYF	TGTGCCAGCAGCTGGGGTGGCGGGGGTAGCACAGATACGCAGTATTTT
NA	TRBV9	NA	TRBJ2-7	14	CASSVDDRTHEQYF	TGTGCCAGCAGCGTAGACGATAGAACCCACGAGCAGTACTTC
NA	TRBV7-2	TRBD2	TRBJ2-1	15	CASSPSGGAYNEQFF	TGTGCCAGCAGCCCCAGCGGGGGGGCCTACAATGAGCAGTTCTTC
NA	TRBV6-5	TRBD2	TRBJ2-3	15	CASSPTSGVTDTQYF	TGTGCCAGCAGTCCAACTAGCGGGGTGACAGATACGCAGTATTTT
NA	TRBV10-3	NA	TRBJ1-5	14	CAISGEGSNQPQHF	TGTGCCATCAGTGGGGAGGGGAGCAATCAGCCCCAGCATTTT
NA	TRBV6-5	TRBD2	TRBJ2-5	16	CASSYGPSGGGETQYF	TGTGCCAGCAGTTACGGGCCTAGCGGGGGAGGGGAGACCCAGTACTTC
NA	TRBV6-4	NA	TRBJ2-3	10	CASSTDTQYF	TGTGCCAGTAGCACAGATACGCAGTATTTT
NA	TRBV7-8	TRBD1	TRBJ2-7	15	CASSLSGQGVYEQYF	TGTGCCAGCAGCTTATCGGGACAGGGGGTATACGAGCAGTACTTC
NA	TRBV4-3	TRBD2	TRBJ2-2	18	CASSQEIAGGTNTGELFF	TGCGCCAGCAGCCAAGAAATAGCGGGGGGAACGAACACCGGGGAGCTGTTTTTT
NA	TRBV19	NA	TRBJ1-4	13	CASTHWGNEKLFF	TGTGCCAGTACCCATTGGGGTAATGAAAAACTGTTTTTT
NA	TRBV29-1	NA	TRBJ2-1	12	CSARTEENEQFF	TGCAGCGCCCGAACGGAAGAGAATGAGCAGTTCTTC
NA	TRBV5-1	NA	TRBJ2-2	14	CASSFGVQAGELFF	TGCGCCAGCAGCTTTGGGGTTCAGGCCGGGGAGCTGTTTTTT
NA	TRBV11-3	TRBD2	TRBJ2-7	15	CASSVTSGGSYEQYF	TGTGCCAGCAGCGTTACTAGCGGGGGGTCGTACGAGCAGTACTTC
NA	TRBV27	TRBD1	TRBJ2-6	17	CASSDSYRGTGANVLTF	TGTGCCAGCAGTGACTCGTACAGGGGAACTGGGGCCAACGTCCTGACTTTC
NA	TRBV5-1	NA	TRBJ1-3	14	CASSGGSSGNTIYF	TGCGCCAGCAGCGGGGGAAGCTCTGGAAACACCATATATTTT
NA	TRBV9	TRBD2	TRBJ2-2	14	CASTGGRTTGELFF	TGTGCCAGCACGGGGGGAAGGACCACCGGGGAGCTGTTTTTT
NA	TRBV7-2	TRBD2	TRBJ2-1	18	CASSLNPPASGSYNEQFF	TGTGCCAGCAGCTTAAACCCACCAGCTAGCGGATCCTACAATGAGCAGTTCTTC
NA	TRBV11-2	NA	TRBJ2-7	14	CASSLDAGVSEQYF	TGTGCCAGCAGCTTAGATGCAGGGGTGAGTGAGCAGTACTTC
once	TRBV27	TRBD2	TRBJ2-1	14	CASSYGGRGNEQFF	TGTGCCAGCAGTTATGGTGGGAGGGGCAATGAGCAGTTCTTC
NA	TRBV11-2	NA	TRBJ1-1	12	CASSPGRLDAFF	TGTGCCAGCAGCCCGGGTAGGCTCGATGCTTTCTTT
few	TRBV2	NA	TRBJ2-5	14	CASSVGGLQETQYF	TGTGCCAGCAGTGTAGGAGGCTTGCAAGAGACCCAGTACTTC
few	TRBV5-4	TRBD1	TRBJ2-3	14	CASSWDRSTDTQYF	TGTGCCAGCAGCTGGGACAGATCGACGGATACGCAGTATTTT
few	TRBV7-2	NA	TRBJ1-5	13	CASSWTSNQPQHF	TGTGCCAGCAGCTGGACAAGCAATCAGCCCCAGCATTTT
NA	TRBV7-9	NA	TRBJ1-4	14	CASSLATHNEKLFF	TGTGCCAGCAGCTTAGCTACCCATAATGAAAAACTGTTTTTT